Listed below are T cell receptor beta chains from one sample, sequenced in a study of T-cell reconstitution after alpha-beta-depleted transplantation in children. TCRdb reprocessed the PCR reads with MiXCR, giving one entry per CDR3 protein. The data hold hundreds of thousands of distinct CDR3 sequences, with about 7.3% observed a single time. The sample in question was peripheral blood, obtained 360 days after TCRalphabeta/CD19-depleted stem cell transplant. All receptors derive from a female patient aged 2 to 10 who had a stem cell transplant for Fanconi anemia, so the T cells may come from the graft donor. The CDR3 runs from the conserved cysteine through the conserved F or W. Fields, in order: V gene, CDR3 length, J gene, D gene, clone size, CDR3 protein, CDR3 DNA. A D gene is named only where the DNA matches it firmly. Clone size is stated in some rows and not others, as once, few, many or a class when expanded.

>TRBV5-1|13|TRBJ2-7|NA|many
CASSLGYVYEQYF
TGCGCCAGCAGCTTGGGGTACGTTTACGAGCAGTACTTC
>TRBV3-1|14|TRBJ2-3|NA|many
CASSRKGGTDTQYF
TGTGCCAGCAGCCGCAAAGGCGGCACAGATACGCAGTATTTT
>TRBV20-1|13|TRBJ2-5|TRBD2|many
CSPGGAPLETQYF
TGCAGTCCGGGGGGAGCTCCGCTAGAGACCCAGTACTTC
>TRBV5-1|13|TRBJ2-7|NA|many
CASSLDPLGEQYF
TGCGCCAGCAGCTTGGATCCACTTGGGGAGCAGTACTTC
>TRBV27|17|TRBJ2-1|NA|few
CASKIYRAGPEGEEQFF
TGTGCCAGCAAAATTTATAGGGCGGGCCCTGAGGGGGAGGAGCAGTTCTTC
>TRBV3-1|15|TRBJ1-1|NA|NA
CASSQGGSRNTEAFF
TGTGCCAGCAGCCAAGGTGGGTCAAGGAACACTGAAGCTTTCTTT
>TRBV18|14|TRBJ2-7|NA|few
CASSPLDGPYEQYF
TGTGCCAGCTCACCACTTGACGGGCCCTACGAGCAGTACTTC
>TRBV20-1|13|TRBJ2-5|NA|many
CSATTGLQETQYF
TGCAGTGCTACGACAGGCCTCCAAGAGACCCAGTACTTC
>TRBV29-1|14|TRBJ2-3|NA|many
CSVAPGHRTDTQYF
TGCAGCGTTGCACCGGGACACCGCACAGATACGCAGTATTTT
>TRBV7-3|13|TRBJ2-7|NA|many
CASSLSSRSEQYF
TGTGCCAGCAGCTTATCGTCACGTTCCGAGCAGTACTTC
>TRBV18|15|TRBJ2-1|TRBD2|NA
CASSPVIAGGSEQFF
TGTGCCAGCTCACCGGTGATAGCGGGAGGGAGTGAGCAGTTCTTC
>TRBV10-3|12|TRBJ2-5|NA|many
CAISGVDGTQYF
TGTGCCATCAGTGGGGTGGATGGGACCCAGTACTTC
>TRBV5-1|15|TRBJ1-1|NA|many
CASSLVGGRSTEAFF
TGCGCCAGCAGCTTGGTCGGGGGGCGTAGCACTGAAGCTTTCTTT
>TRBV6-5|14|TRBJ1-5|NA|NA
CASSYSPSDQPQHF
TGTGCCAGCAGTTACTCCCCGTCCGACCAGCCCCAGCATTTT
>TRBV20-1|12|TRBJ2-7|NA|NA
CSARFDSYEQYF
TGCAGTGCTAGGTTCGACAGCTACGAGCAGTACTTC
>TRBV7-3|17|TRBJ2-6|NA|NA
CASSPRRASGGANVLTF
TGTGCCAGCAGCCCGAGGAGGGCCTCTGGCGGGGCCAACGTCCTGACTTTC
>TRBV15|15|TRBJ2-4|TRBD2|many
CATSRLAGGRDIQYF
TGTGCCACCAGCAGATTGGCGGGGGGGCGAGACATTCAGTACTTC
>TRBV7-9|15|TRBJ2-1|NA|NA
CASSLAQCSYNEQFF
TGTGCCAGCAGCTTGGCACAGTGCTCCTACAATGAGCAGTTCTTC
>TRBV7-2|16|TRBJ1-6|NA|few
CASSLRRTAYNSPLHF
TGTGCCAGCAGCTTACGCCGGACAGCGTATAATTCACCCCTCCACTTT
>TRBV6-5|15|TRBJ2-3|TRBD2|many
CASSPTSGRSDTQYF
TGTGCCAGCAGTCCGACTAGCGGGAGGTCAGATACGCAGTATTTT
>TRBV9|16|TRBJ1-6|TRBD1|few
CASSAYSGTGDSPLHF
TGTGCCAGCAGCGCGTATTCCGGGACAGGGGACTCACCCCTCCACTTT
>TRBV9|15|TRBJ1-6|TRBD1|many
CASSAGGSYNSPLHF
TGTGCCAGCAGCGCAGGGGGCTCCTATAATTCACCCCTCCACTTT
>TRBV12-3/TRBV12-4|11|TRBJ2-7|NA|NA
CASSRNHEQYF
TGTGCCAGCAGTCGAAACCACGAGCAGTACTTC
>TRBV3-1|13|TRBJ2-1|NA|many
CASSHDGSGEQFF
TGTGCCAGCAGCCACGACGGGAGCGGTGAGCAGTTCTTC
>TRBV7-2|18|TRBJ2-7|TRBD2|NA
CASSLAPGGSGVTYEQYF
TGTGCCAGCAGCTTAGCGCCCGGTGGGAGCGGGGTGACCTACGAGCAGTACTTC
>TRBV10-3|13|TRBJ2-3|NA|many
CAMASSAGDTQYF
TGTGCCATGGCATCGTCGGCGGGGGATACGCAGTATTTT
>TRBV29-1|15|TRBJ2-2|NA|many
CSVGDWVSNTGELFF
TGCAGCGTTGGTGATTGGGTTTCGAACACCGGGGAGCTGTTTTTT
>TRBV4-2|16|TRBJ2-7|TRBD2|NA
CASSQDLELAAYEQYF
TGTGCCAGCAGCCAAGATCTTGAACTAGCGGCGTACGAGCAGTACTTC
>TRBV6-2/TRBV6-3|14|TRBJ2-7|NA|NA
CASSYSNNIHEQYF
TGTGCCAGCAGTTACTCGAATAACATCCACGAGCAGTACTTC
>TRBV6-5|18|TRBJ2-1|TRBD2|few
CASSYRTSGSRRYNEQFF
TGTGCCAGCAGTTACCGGACTAGCGGGAGTCGGAGGTACAATGAGCAGTTCTTC
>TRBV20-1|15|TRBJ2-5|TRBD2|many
CSARDIGGGQETQYF
TGCAGTGCTAGAGATATCGGGGGGGGCCAAGAGACCCAGTACTTC
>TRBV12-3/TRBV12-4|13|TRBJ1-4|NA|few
CASSRGFHEKLFF
TGTGCCAGCAGTAGGGGCTTTCATGAAAAACTGTTTTTT
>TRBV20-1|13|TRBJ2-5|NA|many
CSAREPIQETQYF
TGCAGTGCTAGGGAGCCTATCCAAGAGACCCAGTACTTC
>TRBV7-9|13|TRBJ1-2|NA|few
CASSFVSRGGYTF
TGTGCCAGCAGCTTTGTTTCCCGGGGTGGCTACACCTTC
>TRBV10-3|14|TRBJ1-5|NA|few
CAISDQGRNQPQHF
TGTGCCATCAGTGATCAGGGGCGCAATCAGCCCCAGCATTTT
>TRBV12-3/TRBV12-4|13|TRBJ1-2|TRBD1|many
CASSARQGDGYTF
TGTGCCAGCAGTGCACGACAGGGCGATGGCTACACCTTC
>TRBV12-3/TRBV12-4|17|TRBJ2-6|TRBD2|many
CASGQTSGAGGANVLTF
TGTGCCAGCGGACAGACTAGCGGGGCTGGTGGGGCCAACGTCCTGACTTTC
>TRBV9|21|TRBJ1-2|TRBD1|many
CASSDPTLSRDRKRGYYGYTF
TGTGCCAGCAGCGACCCGACCCTGAGCAGGGACAGGAAGAGAGGGTACTATGGCTACACCTTC
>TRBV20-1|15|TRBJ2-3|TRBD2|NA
CSASLAGSLTDTQYF
TGCAGTGCTTCACTAGCGGGGAGCCTCACAGATACGCAGTATTTT
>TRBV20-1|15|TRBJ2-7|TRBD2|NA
CSAVGLAGGRYEQYF
TGCAGTGCTGTAGGACTAGCGGGGGGGCGTTACGAGCAGTACTTC
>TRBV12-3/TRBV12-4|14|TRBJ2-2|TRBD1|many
CASRPDTGAGELFF
TGTGCCAGCAGACCAGATACAGGGGCCGGGGAGCTGTTTTTT
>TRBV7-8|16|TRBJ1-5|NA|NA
CASSLEMEGWSQPQHF
TGTGCCAGCAGCTTAGAAATGGAAGGATGGAGTCAGCCCCAGCATTTT